This is a list of T cell receptor beta chains from one sample in a study of shared clonotypes between healthy human individuals. Generated by immunoSEQ multiplex PCR, the TCRdb table keeps only in-frame clones and is missing some. The sample records approximately 2.3 million clones, approximately 93% being singletons. The material sequenced was naive CD4+ T cells from PBMCs. Receptor source: a young man in good health. Some clones in this sample may be carry-over from other donors' samples. Both conserved end residues are part of each CDR3. A D gene is named only where the DNA matches it firmly. Some rows have no size entry. The others give once, few or many, or a class for an expanded clone.

V: TRBV10-2
J: TRBJ2-3
D: NA
size: NA
DNA: TGCGCCAGCCGGGACCCGGGGACAGATACGCAGTATTTT
CDR3: CASRDPGTDTQYF

V: TRBV2
J: TRBJ2-5
D: NA
size: NA
DNA: TGTGCCAGCAGGACAGGAAAAGAGACCCAGTACTTC
CDR3: CASRTGKETQYF

V: TRBV2
J: TRBJ2-4
D: NA
size: NA
DNA: TGTGCCAGCAGGTTTACTAGCTCCTCAAACATTCAGTACTTC
CDR3: CASRFTSSSNIQYF

V: TRBV4-1
J: TRBJ2-2
D: NA
size: NA
DNA: TGCGCCAGCAGCCAAGGTACAGGATCGAACACCGGGGAGCTGTTTTTT
CDR3: CASSQGTGSNTGELFF

V: TRBV28
J: TRBJ2-2
D: NA
size: NA
DNA: TGTGCCAGCAGTTTAGAATGGGGATCGGGCGGGAACACCGGGGAGCTGTTTTTT
CDR3: CASSLEWGSGGNTGELFF

V: TRBV6-5
J: TRBJ2-1
D: TRBD1
size: NA
DNA: TGTGCCACTAGAAGAACAGGGGAGACCTACAATGAGCAGTTCTTC
CDR3: CATRRTGETYNEQFF

V: TRBV28
J: TRBJ2-7
D: NA
size: NA
DNA: TGTGCCAGCAGCATAATCGGGACATACAGTCTCGGGCAGTACTTC
CDR3: CASSIIGTYSLGQYF

V: TRBV28
J: TRBJ2-5
D: NA
size: NA
DNA: TGTGCCAGCAGTTTATGGGCTGGGCTCGGGGAGACCCAGTACTTC
CDR3: CASSLWAGLGETQYF

V: TRBV14
J: TRBJ2-1
D: NA
size: NA
DNA: TGTGCCAGCAGCACTCGGACAGCGACGACGTACAATGAGCAGTTCTTC
CDR3: CASSTRTATTYNEQFF

V: TRBV4-3
J: TRBJ2-7
D: TRBD2
size: NA
DNA: TGCGCCAGCAGCCAAGATATCGAACTAGCGGGAGGGTCCTACGAGCAGTACTTC
CDR3: CASSQDIELAGGSYEQYF

V: TRBV7-8
J: TRBJ1-5
D: NA
size: NA
DNA: TGTGCCAGCAGTACTACAGGGTGGGCCAATCAGCCCCAGCATTTT
CDR3: CASSTTGWANQPQHF

V: TRBV18
J: TRBJ1-5
D: NA
size: NA
DNA: TGTGCCAGCTCACCCACCCCGCGAGGGCAGCCCCAGCATTTT
CDR3: CASSPTPRGQPQHF

V: TRBV11-2
J: TRBJ2-7
D: TRBD2
size: NA
DNA: TGTGCCAGCAGCTTAGCTTTCGAGCGGACTAGCGGGAGCTACGAGCAGTACTTC
CDR3: CASSLAFERTSGSYEQYF

V: TRBV10-3
J: TRBJ2-1
D: TRBD1
size: NA
DNA: TGTGCCATCAGCGGGACAGGGGTGACCAATGAGCAGTTCTTC
CDR3: CAISGTGVTNEQFF

V: TRBV7-2
J: TRBJ2-3
D: TRBD1
size: NA
DNA: TGTGCCAGCAGCTCGACAGGGATTAGCACAGATACGCAGTATTTT
CDR3: CASSSTGISTDTQYF

V: TRBV5-6
J: TRBJ1-5
D: NA
size: NA
DNA: TGTGCCAGCAGCTTGGGCGTAGGCAATCAGCCCCAGCATTTT
CDR3: CASSLGVGNQPQHF

V: TRBV7-3
J: TRBJ2-7
D: NA
size: NA
DNA: TGTGCCAGCAGCTTGGCCCCGGGGTCAGGCGAGCAGTACTTC
CDR3: CASSLAPGSGEQYF

V: TRBV2
J: TRBJ2-1
D: TRBD2
size: NA
DNA: TGTGCCAGCAGTGCGGGGGCTAGCGGGAGTCGAGAGCAGTTCTTC
CDR3: CASSAGASGSREQFF

V: TRBV28
J: TRBJ1-2
D: TRBD1
size: NA
DNA: TGTGCCAGCAGTTTTTCGGGCAGGGGGCCGGATGGCTACACCTTC
CDR3: CASSFSGRGPDGYTF

V: TRBV6-1
J: TRBJ2-7
D: TRBD2
size: NA
DNA: TGTGCCAGCAGTACGGGACTAGCGGGAAGGGACGAGCAGTACTTC
CDR3: CASSTGLAGRDEQYF

V: TRBV7-8
J: TRBJ1-4
D: TRBD1
size: NA
DNA: TGTGCCAGCAGCTCCCGTCAGGGGGGTGAAAAACTGTTTTTT
CDR3: CASSSRQGGEKLFF

V: TRBV6-1
J: TRBJ1-1
D: NA
size: NA
DNA: TGTGCCAGCAGTGAAACAGGAAAGAACACTGAAGCTTTCTTT
CDR3: CASSETGKNTEAFF

V: TRBV2
J: TRBJ1-4
D: NA
size: once
DNA: TGTGCCAGCAGTAAGGCAGTGGGTGAAAAACTGTTTTTT
CDR3: CASSKAVGEKLFF

V: TRBV25-1
J: TRBJ2-1
D: NA
size: NA
DNA: TGTGCCAGCAGTGGCCGGAGGGCGTCCTACAATGAGCAGTTCTTC
CDR3: CASSGRRASYNEQFF

V: TRBV29-1
J: TRBJ2-2
D: TRBD1
size: NA
DNA: TGCAGCGTTGTTGGACAGGGGGGGACCGGGGAGCTGTTTTTT
CDR3: CSVVGQGGTGELFF

V: TRBV27
J: TRBJ2-1
D: TRBD2
size: NA
DNA: TGTGCCAGCAGTTTAGAAGCGCCTGGAGCGGGGAATGAGCAGTTCTTC
CDR3: CASSLEAPGAGNEQFF

V: TRBV7-9
J: TRBJ2-3
D: TRBD2
size: NA
DNA: TGTGCCAGCACCCGGTGGAGCGGGAGGGCGGCTAGCACAGATACGCAGTATTTT
CDR3: CASTRWSGRAASTDTQYF

V: TRBV11-2
J: TRBJ2-5
D: TRBD2
size: NA
DNA: TGTGCCAGCAGCTTAGAATGGTCGGCTAGCGGGGCCCAAGAGACCCAGTACTTC
CDR3: CASSLEWSASGAQETQYF

V: TRBV7-2
J: TRBJ2-1
D: TRBD1
size: NA
DNA: TGTGCCAGCAGCCGGCGACAGGGTGCGCCATACAATGAGCAGTTCTTC
CDR3: CASSRRQGAPYNEQFF

V: TRBV5-1
J: TRBJ2-3
D: TRBD2
size: NA
DNA: TGCGCCAGCAGCTTGGCACTAGCGGATAGCACAGATACGCAGTATTTT
CDR3: CASSLALADSTDTQYF

V: TRBV19
J: TRBJ1-2
D: TRBD1
size: NA
DNA: TGTGCCAGTAGTACCGGACAGGGGTATGGCTACACCTTC
CDR3: CASSTGQGYGYTF

V: TRBV5-1
J: TRBJ2-3
D: NA
size: NA
DNA: TGCGCCAGCAGCCCGGGCCTCGGGAGATTAACAGATACGCAGTATTTT
CDR3: CASSPGLGRLTDTQYF

V: TRBV28
J: TRBJ1-1
D: NA
size: NA
DNA: TGTGCCAGCACCTCCGGGGGGCTGTACACTGAAGCTTTCTTT
CDR3: CASTSGGLYTEAFF

V: TRBV5-1
J: TRBJ2-3
D: NA
size: NA
DNA: TGCGCCAGCAGCTTGCTTGGGACCCCCAATTCGCCTACGCAGTATTTT
CDR3: CASSLLGTPNSPTQYF

V: TRBV7-9
J: TRBJ1-1
D: TRBD1
size: NA
DNA: TGTGCCAGCAGCTATCACAGAACAGGGGGAAATACTGAAGCTTTCTTT
CDR3: CASSYHRTGGNTEAFF

V: TRBV6-5
J: TRBJ1-1
D: NA
size: few
DNA: TGTGCCAGCGGGGGAATGAACACTGAAGCTTTCTTT
CDR3: CASGGMNTEAFF

V: TRBV5-5
J: TRBJ1-1
D: NA
size: NA
DNA: TGTGCCAGCAGCTTGTCAGTCCTCATGAACACTGAAGCTTTCTTT
CDR3: CASSLSVLMNTEAFF

V: TRBV18
J: TRBJ2-1
D: TRBD1
size: NA
DNA: TGTGCCAGTGCCGGACAGGGGGACAATGAGCAGTTCTTC
CDR3: CASAGQGDNEQFF

V: TRBV28
J: TRBJ1-5
D: TRBD1
size: NA
DNA: TGTGCCAGCAGCCCATTGGGGACAGGGGATCAGCCCCAGCATTTT
CDR3: CASSPLGTGDQPQHF

V: TRBV5-1
J: TRBJ1-1
D: NA
size: NA
DNA: TGCGCCAGCCACCTTACAGGAGACACTGAAGCTTTCTTT
CDR3: CASHLTGDTEAFF

V: TRBV5-1
J: TRBJ2-1
D: TRBD2
size: NA
DNA: TGCGCCAGCAGCTTGGCCGCCACTAGCGGGAGAAATGAGCAGTTCTTC
CDR3: CASSLAATSGRNEQFF